This T cell receptor (beta chain) stems from a study of blood T cells in healthy people across ages. The study recruited healthy Caucasian donors from Russia who were aged about 6 to 100. Researchers collected approximately 9.5 milliliters of peripheral blood from every single donor. With regard to this clonotype: Antigen: not known.

Study-wide results and limits: Diversity was higher, and naive CD4+ cells more numerous, in long-lived donors than in aged donors.

CDR1 and CDR2 from the germline V gene are LGHDT and YNNKEL (reference sequence). V lost 2 bases and J lost 3, with 8 bases in between. This CDR3 is 14 amino acids long. The use of a sample-barcoded 5' primer and a J-beta primer mix characterized a second PCR of about 7 to 12 cycles. TCRdb re-derived calls from the 5' RACE reads in MiXCR, one entry per CDR3 protein. This table has more than 900,000 distinct CDR3 sequences, around 27% appearing once. This sample also belongs to another study, concerning T cells of mothers and their children. That source reports: All donors were healthy and Caucasian; they were a few mothers and their six children.

This TCR was sampled from a girl between 2 and 10 years old in good health. The chain has TRBV3-1 and TRBJ2-1; D not certain. Sequences were obtained from blood. The CDR3 DNA follows: TGTGCCAGCAGCCAATGGAACCTCTACAATGAGCAGTTCTTC. It is translated as CASSQWNLYNEQFF.